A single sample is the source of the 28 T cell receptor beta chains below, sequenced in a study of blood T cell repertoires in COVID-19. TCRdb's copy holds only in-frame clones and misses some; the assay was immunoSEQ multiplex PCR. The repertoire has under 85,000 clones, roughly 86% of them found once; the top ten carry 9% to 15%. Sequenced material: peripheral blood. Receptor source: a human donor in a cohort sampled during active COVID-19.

CDR3 region: CASSPLGRGGTDTQYF. DNA for the CDR3: TGTGCCAGCTCACCACTGGGACGGGGGGGCACAGATACGCAGTATTTT. The V call is TRBV18, the J call TRBJ2-3, with 7 bases that match TRBD2. J gave up 1 base and V 1 base, and 5 bases lay outside the gene matches. Germline V gene sequence: CDR1 KGHSH, CDR2 LQKENI. CDR3 length: 16 amino acids.

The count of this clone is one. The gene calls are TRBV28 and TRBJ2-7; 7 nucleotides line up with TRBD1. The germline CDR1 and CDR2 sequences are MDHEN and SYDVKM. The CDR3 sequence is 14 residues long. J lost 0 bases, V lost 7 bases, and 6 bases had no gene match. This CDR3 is CASTSGTASYEQYF. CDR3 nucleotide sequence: TGTGCCAGCACTTCCGGGACAGCCTCCTACGAGCAGTACTTC.

The CDR3 sequence is CASSHGQGRGRNTGELFF. DNA for the CDR3: TGCGCCAGCAGCCACGGACAGGGAAGGGGAAGAAACACCGGGGAGCTGTTTTTT. This sequence joins TRBV4-1 and TRBJ2-2, with 8 bases that match TRBD1. The CDR3 is 18 amino acids. J was trimmed by 2 bases and V by 3 bases; bases with no gene match: 11. Germline V gene sequence: CDR1 MGHRA, CDR2 YSYEKL.

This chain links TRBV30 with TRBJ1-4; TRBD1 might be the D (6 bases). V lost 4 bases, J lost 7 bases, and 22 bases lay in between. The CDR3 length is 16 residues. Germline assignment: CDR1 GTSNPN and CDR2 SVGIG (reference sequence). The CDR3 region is CAWKPLVGGLGEKLFF. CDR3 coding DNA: TGTGCCTGGAAGCCCCTTGTCGGGGGGCTGGGTGAAAAACTGTTTTTT.

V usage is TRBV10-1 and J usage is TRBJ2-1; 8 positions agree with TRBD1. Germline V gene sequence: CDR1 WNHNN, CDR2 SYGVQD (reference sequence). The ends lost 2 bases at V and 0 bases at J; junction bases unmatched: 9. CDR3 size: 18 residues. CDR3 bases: TGCGCCAGCAGTGAGGGTGGAACAGGGGGGTTCTCCTACAATGAGCAGTTCTTC. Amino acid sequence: CASSEGGTGGFSYNEQFF.

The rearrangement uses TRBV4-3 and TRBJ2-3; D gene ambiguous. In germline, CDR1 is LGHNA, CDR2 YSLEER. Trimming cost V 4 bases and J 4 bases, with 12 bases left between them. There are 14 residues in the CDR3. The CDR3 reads CASSRVATADTQYF. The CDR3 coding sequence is TGCGCCAGCAGCCGAGTTGCAACCGCAGATACGCAGTATTTT.

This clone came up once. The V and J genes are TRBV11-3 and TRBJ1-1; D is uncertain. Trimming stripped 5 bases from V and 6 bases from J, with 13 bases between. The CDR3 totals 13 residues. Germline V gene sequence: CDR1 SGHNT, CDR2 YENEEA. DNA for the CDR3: TGTGCCAGCAGCCGTGGGCCCGGATCTGAAGCTTTCTTT. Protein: CASSRGPGSEAFF. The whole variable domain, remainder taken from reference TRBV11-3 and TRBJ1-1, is EAGVVQSPRYKIIEKKQPVAFWCNPISGHNTLYWYLQNLGQGPELLIRYENEEAVDDSQLPKDRFSAERLKGVDSTLKIQPAELGDSAVYLCASSRGPGSEAFFGQGTRLTVV.

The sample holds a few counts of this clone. The chain's CDR3 is CASSARGGGNTIYF. CDR3 DNA: TGCGCCAGCAGTGCCCGGGGAGGTGGAAACACCATATATTTT. The J gene is TRBJ1-3, the V gene TRBV10-1; D ambiguous. CDR1 WNHNN and CDR2 SYGVQD come from the germline V gene (reference sequence). V was cut by 4 bases and J by 3 bases, with 10 bases left in between. The CDR3 is made up of 14 amino acids.

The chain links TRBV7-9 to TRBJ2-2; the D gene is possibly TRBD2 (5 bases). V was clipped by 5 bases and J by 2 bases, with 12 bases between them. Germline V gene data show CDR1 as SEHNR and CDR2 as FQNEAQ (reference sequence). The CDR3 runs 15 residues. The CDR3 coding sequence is TGTGCCAGCAGCCTACAGACTACAAACACCGGGGAGCTGTTTTTT. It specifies CASSLQTTNTGELFF.

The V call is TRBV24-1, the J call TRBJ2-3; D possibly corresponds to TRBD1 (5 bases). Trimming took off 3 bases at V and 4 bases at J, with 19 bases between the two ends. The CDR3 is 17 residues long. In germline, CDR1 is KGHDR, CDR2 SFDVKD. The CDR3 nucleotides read TGTGCCACCAGTGATCCCGTCCGGCAGGGTCCGGCAGATACGCAGTATTTT. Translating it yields CATSDPVRQGPADTQYF.

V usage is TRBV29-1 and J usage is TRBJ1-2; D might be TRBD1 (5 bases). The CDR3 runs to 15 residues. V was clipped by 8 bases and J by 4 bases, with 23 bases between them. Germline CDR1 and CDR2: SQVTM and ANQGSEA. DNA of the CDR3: TGCAGCCCGCAACCCGGGGACTCCTCCCTCTATGGCTACACCTTC. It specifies CSPQPGDSSLYGYTF.

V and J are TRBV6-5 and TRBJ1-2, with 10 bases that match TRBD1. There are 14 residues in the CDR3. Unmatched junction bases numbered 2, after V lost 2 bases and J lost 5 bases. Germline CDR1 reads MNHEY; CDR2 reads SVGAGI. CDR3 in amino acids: CASSYRDRGYGYTF. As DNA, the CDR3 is TGTGCCAGCAGTTACAGGGACAGGGGATATGGCTACACCTTC.

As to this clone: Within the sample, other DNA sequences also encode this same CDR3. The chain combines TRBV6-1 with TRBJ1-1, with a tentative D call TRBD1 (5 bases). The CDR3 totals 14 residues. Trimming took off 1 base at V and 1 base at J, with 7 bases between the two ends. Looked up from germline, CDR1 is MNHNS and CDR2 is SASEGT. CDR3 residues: CASSEGRGNTEAFF. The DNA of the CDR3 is TGTGCCAGCAGTGAAGGGAGGGGGAACACTGAAGCTTTCTTT.

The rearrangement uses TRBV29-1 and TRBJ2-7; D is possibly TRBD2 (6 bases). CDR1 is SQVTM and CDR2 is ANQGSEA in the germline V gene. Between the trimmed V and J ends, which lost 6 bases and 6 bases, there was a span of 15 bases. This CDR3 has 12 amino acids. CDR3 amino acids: CSVAGPQAEQYF. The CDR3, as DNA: TGCAGCGTGGCGGGACCCCAGGCCGAGCAGTACTTC.

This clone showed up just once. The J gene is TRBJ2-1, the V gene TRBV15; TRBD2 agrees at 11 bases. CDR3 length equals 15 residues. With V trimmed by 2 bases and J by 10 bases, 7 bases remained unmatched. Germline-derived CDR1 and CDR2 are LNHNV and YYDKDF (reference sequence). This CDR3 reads CATSRSRLAGNEQFF. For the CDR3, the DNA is TGTGCCACCAGCAGATCCCGACTAGCGGGGAACGAGCAGTTCTTC.

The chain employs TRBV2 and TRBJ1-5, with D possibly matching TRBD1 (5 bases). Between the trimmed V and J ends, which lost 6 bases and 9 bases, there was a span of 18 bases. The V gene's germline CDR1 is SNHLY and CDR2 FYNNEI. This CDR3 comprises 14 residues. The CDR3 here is CASSAQEGKAPQHF. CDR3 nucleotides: TGTGCCAGCAGCGCCCAGGAGGGGAAAGCGCCCCAGCATTTT.

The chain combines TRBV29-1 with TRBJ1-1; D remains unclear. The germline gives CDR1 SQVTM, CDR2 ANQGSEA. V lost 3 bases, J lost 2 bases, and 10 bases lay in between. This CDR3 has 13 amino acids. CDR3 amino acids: CSVDRVVNTEAFF. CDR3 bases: TGCAGCGTTGATCGGGTTGTAAACACTGAAGCTTTCTTT.

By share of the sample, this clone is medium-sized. The CDR3 loop reads CSASAYEGVVTGELFF. CDR3 nucleotide sequence: TGCAGTGCTAGTGCCTACGAGGGGGTCGTCACCGGGGAGCTGTTTTTT. J is TRBJ2-2 and V is TRBV20-1; D is perhaps TRBD1 (6 bases). The CDR3 length is 16 residues. The germline gives CDR1 DFQATT, CDR2 SNEGSKA (reference sequence). The V gene lost 3 bases and the J gene lost 4 bases, with 18 bases spanning the gap.

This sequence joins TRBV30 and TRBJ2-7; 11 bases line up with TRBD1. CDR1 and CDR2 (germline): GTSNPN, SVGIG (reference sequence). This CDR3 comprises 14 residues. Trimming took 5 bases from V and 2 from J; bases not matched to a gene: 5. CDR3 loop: CAWDLGQGAYEQYF. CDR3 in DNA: TGTGCCTGGGACCTGGGACAGGGGGCCTACGAGCAGTACTTC.

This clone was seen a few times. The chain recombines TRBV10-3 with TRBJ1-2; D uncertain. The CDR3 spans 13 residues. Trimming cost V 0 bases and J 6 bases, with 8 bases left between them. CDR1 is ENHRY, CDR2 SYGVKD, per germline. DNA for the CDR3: TGTGCCATCAGTGAGTCGTTCCAGAATGGCTACACCTTC. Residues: CAISESFQNGYTF.

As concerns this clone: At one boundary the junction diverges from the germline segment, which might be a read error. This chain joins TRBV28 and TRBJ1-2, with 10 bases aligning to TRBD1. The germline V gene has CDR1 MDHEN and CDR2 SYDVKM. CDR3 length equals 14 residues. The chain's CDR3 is CASSGTGDNYGHTF. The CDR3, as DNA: TGTGCCAGCAGCGGGACAGGGGATAACTATGGCCACACCTTC.

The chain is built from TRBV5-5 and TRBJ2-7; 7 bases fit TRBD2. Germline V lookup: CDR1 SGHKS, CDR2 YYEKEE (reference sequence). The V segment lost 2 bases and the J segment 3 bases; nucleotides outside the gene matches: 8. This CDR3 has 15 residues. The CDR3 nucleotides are TGTGCCAGCAGCTTTCAGGGAGGGGCAAGCTACGAGCAGTACTTC. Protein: CASSFQGGASYEQYF. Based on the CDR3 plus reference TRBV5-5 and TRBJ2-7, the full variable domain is DAGVTQSPTHLIKTRGQQVTLRCSPISGHKSVSWYQQVLGQGPQFIFQYYEKEERGRGNFPDRFSARQFPNYSSELNVNALLLGDSALYLCASSFQGGASYEQYFGPGTRLTVT.

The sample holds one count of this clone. As DNA, the CDR3 is TGTGCCAGCAGCTTGGCTCGGGACAACGGACCCTATAGCAATCAGCCCCAGCATTTT. This translates into CASSLARDNGPYSNQPQHF. This chain connects TRBV5-4 to TRBJ1-5; D might be TRBD1 (6 bases). Trimming took 0 bases from V and 0 from J, leaving 19 bases between them. Germline CDR1 SGHNT, CDR2 YYREEE (reference sequence). The CDR3 sequence is 19 residues long.

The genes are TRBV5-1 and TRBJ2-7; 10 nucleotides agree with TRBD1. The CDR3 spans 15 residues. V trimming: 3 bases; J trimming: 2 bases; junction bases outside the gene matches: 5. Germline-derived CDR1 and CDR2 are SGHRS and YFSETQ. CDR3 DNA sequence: TGCGCCAGCAGCTGGACCGGGACAGGGGCCTACGAGCAGTACTTC. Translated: CASSWTGTGAYEQYF. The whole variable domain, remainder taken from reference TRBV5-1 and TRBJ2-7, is KAGVTQTPRYLIKTRGQQVTLSCSPISGHRSVSWYQQTPGQGLQFLFEYFSETQRNKGNFPGRFSGRQFSNSRSEMNVSTLELGDSALYLCASSWTGTGAYEQYFGPGTRLTVT.

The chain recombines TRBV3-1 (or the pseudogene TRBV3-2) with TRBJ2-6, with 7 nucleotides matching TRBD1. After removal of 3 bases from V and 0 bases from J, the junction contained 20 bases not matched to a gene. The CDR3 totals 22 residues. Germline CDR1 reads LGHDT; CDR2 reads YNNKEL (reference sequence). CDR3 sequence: CASSHLYKRTPTGVSGANVLTF. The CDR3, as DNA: TGTGCCAGCAGCCACCTTTATAAACGGACCCCTACAGGGGTCTCTGGGGCCAACGTCCTGACTTTC.

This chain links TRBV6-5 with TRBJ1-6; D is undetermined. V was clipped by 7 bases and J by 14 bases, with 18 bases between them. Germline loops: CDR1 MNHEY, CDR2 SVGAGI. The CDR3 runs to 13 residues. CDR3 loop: CASTRERELTLHF. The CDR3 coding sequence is TGTGCCAGCACCCGAGAACGGGAATTGACCCTCCACTTT.

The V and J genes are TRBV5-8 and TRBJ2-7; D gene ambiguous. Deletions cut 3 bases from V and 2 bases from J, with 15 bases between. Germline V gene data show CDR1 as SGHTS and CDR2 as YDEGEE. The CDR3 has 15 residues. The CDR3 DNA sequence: TGTGCCAGCAGCTCCACACCAACAATGACCTACGAGCAGTACTTC. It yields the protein CASSSTPTMTYEQYF.

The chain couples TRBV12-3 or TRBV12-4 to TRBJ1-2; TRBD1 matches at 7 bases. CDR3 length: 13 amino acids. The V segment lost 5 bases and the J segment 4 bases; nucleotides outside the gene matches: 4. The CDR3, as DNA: TGTGCCAGCAGTCCCGGGACAGTCTATGGCTACACCTTC. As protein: CASSPGTVYGYTF.